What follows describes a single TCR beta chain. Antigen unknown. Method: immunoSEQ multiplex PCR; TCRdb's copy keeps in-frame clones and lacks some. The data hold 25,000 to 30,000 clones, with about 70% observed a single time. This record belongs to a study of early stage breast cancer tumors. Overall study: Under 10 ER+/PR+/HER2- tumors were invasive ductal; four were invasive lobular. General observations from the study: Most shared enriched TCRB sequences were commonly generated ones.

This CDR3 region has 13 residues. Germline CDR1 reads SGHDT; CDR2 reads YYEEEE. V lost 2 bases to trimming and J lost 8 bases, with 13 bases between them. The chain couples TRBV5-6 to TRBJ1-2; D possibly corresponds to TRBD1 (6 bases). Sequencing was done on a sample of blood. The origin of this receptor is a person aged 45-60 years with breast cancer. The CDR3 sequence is CASSLQGMGGYTF. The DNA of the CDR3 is TGTGCCAGCAGCTTACAGGGAATGGGCGGCTACACCTTC.